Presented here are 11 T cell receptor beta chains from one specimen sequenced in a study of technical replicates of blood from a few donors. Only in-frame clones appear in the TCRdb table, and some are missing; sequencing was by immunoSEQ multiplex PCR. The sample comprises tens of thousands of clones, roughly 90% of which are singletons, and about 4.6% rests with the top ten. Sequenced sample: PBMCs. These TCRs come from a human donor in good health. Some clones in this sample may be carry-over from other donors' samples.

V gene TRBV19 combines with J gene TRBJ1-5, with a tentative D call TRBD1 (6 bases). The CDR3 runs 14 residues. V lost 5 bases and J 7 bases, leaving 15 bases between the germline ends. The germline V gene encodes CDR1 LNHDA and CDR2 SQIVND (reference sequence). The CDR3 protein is CASSVTGLYQPQHF. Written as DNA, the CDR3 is TGTGCCAGTAGTGTGACAGGACTCTACCAGCCCCAGCATTTT.

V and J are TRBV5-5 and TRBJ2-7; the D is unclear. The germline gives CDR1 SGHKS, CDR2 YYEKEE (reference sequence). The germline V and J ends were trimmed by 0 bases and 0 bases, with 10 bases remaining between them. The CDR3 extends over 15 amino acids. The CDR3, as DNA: TGTGCCAGCAGCTTGGCCGTGACAAGCTCCTACGAGCAGTACTTC. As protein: CASSLAVTSSYEQYF.

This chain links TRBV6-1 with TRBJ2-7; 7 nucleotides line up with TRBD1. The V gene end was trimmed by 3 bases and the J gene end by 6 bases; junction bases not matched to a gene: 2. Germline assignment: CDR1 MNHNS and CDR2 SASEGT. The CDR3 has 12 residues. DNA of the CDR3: TGTGCCAGCAGTGACAACAGGGGCGAGCAGTACTTC. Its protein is CASSDNRGEQYF.

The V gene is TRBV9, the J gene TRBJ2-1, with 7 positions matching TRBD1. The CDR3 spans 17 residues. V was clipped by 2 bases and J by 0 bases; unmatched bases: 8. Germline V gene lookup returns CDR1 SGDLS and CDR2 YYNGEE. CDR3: CASSVGAAGGSYNEQFF. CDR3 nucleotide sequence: TGTGCCAGCAGCGTGGGGGCGGCAGGGGGCTCCTACAATGAGCAGTTCTTC.

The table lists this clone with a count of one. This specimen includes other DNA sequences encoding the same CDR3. CDR3 sequence (DNA): TGTGCCAGCAGTCTCGGGGGGTCTGGGGCCAACGTCCTGACTTTC. Its translation: CASSLGGSGANVLTF. J is TRBJ2-6 and V is TRBV7-9; 7 positions agree with TRBD2. The CDR3 has 15 amino acids. V trimming: 6 bases; J trimming: 1 base; junction bases outside the gene matches: 3. The germline gives CDR1 SEHNR, CDR2 FQNEAQ (reference sequence).

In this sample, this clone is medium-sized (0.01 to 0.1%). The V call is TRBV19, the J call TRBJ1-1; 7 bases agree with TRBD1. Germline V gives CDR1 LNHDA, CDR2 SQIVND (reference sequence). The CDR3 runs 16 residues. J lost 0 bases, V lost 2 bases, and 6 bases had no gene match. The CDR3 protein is CASSIIVDRMNTEAFF. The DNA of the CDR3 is TGTGCCAGTAGTATAATCGTGGACAGGATGAACACTGAAGCTTTCTTT.

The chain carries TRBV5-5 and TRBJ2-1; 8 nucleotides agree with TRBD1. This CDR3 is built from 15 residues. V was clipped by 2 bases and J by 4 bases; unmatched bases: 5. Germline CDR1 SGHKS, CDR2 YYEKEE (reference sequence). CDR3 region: CASSLLGQGYNEQFF. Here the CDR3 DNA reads TGTGCCAGCAGCTTATTAGGACAGGGATACAATGAGCAGTTCTTC.

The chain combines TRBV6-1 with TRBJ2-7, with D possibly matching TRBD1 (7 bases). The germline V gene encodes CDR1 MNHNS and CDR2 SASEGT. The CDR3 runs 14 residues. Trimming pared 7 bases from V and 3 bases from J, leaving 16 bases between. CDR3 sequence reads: CASNWAGGIYEQYF. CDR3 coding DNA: TGTGCCAGCAACTGGGCAGGGGGGATCTACGAGCAGTACTTC.

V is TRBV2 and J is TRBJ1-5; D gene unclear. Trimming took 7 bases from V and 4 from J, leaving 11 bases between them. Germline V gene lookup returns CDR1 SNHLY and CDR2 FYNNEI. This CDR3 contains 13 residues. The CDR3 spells CASKLHLNQPQHF. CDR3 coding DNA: TGTGCCAGCAAACTCCACTTAAATCAGCCCCAGCATTTT.

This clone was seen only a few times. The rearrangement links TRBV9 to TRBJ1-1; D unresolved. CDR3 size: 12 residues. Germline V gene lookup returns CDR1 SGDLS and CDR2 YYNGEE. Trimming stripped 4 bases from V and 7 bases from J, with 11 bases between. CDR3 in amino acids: CASSPEEGEAFF. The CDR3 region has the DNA TGTGCCAGCAGCCCCGAGGAAGGTGAAGCTTTCTTT.

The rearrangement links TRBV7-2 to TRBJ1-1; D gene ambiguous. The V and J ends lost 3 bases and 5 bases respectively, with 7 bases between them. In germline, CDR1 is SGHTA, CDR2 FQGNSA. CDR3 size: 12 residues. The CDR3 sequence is CASSFSGTEAFF. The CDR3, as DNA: TGTGCCAGCAGCTTTAGCGGGACTGAAGCTTTCTTT.